These T cell receptor beta chains were read from a single sample in a study of T cell responses to AZD1222 COVID-19 vaccine. The assay was immunoSEQ multiplex PCR, and TCRdb's table has in-frame clones only and misses some. This table holds roughly 140,000 clones, around nine tenths found once. Sequenced here: peripheral blood, sampled on day 0 of AZD1222 vaccination. The receptor set was obtained from an adult in good health. Both conserved end residues are part of each CDR3. The D gene is left open where the match is weak. The size entry is marked missing in some rows and otherwise reads once, few, many or a size class.

v_call,j_call,clone_size,d_call,cdr3_nt,cdr3_aa
TRBV11-2,TRBJ1-3,NA,TRBD1,TGTGCCAGCAGCCCCGACAGGGGCAATGGAAACACCATATATTTT,CASSPDRGNGNTIYF
TRBV27,TRBJ2-5,NA,TRBD2,TGTGCCAGCAGGCTTAGCGGGAGGGCCTCTCGGGAGACCCAGTACTTC,CASRLSGRASRETQYF
TRBV5-5,TRBJ2-7,once,TRBD1,TGTGCCAGCAGCTTAAAATGGACAGGGGCTCTGTACGAGCAGTACTTC,CASSLKWTGALYEQYF
TRBV11-3,TRBJ1-1,NA,NA,TGTGCCAGCAGCTTCGCTCAGGACACTGAAGCTTTCTTT,CASSFAQDTEAFF
TRBV5-1,TRBJ1-4,once,NA,TGCGCCAGCAGCTTGGGTGTGACTAATGAAAAACTGTTTTTT,CASSLGVTNEKLFF
TRBV28,TRBJ1-4,NA,NA,TGTGCCAGCAGTACGAGCTGGGGACGAGATGAAAAACTGTTTTTT,CASSTSWGRDEKLFF
TRBV4-2,TRBJ2-6,once,NA,TGTGCCAGCAGCCAAGAGCTAAGCTCTGGGGCCAACGTCCTGACTTTC,CASSQELSSGANVLTF
TRBV7-9,TRBJ1-6,once,NA,TGTGCCAGCAGCTTAGGCCGCGGGAATTCACCCCTCCACTTT,CASSLGRGNSPLHF
TRBV29-1,TRBJ1-2,NA,NA,TGCAGCGCCGTAGGGGGACCTAACTATGGCTACACCTTC,CSAVGGPNYGYTF
TRBV18,TRBJ1-2,NA,NA,TGTGCCAGCTCACCGAGACAGGATAACTATGGCTACACCTTC,CASSPRQDNYGYTF
TRBV6-5,TRBJ2-5,NA,NA,TGTGCCAGCAGTTACTCTATGGGAAAAGAGACCCAGTACTTC,CASSYSMGKETQYF
TRBV6-1,TRBJ2-7,NA,TRBD1,TGTGCCAGCAGTGGAACTGTCGGGACAGGGCAATACGAGCAGTACTTC,CASSGTVGTGQYEQYF
TRBV10-2,TRBJ1-3,NA,NA,TGCGCCAGCAGCCCTATCGGACTGAACTCTGGAAACACCATATATTTT,CASSPIGLNSGNTIYF
TRBV5-1,TRBJ1-1,NA,TRBD1,TGCGCCAGCAGCCTCCGGGACAGGAACACTGAAGCTTTCTTT,CASSLRDRNTEAFF
TRBV19,TRBJ1-2,NA,TRBD1,TGTGCCAGTACCGCGGACAGGGGGCCATCCTATGGCTACACCTTC,CASTADRGPSYGYTF
TRBV30,TRBJ1-5,NA,TRBD1,TGTGCCTGGACAGGGGGCGCGAATCAGCCCCAGCATTTT,CAWTGGANQPQHF
TRBV30,TRBJ1-1,NA,NA,TGTGCCTGGAGTTATACTGAAGCTTTCTTT,CAWSYTEAFF
TRBV10-3,TRBJ2-7,NA,TRBD1,TGTGCCATCAGTGACGCTTCCAAACAGGGGGCGAACGAGCAGTACTTC,CAISDASKQGANEQYF
TRBV5-1,TRBJ2-1,NA,NA,TGCGCCAGCAGCCCCGGGGGTGGGGCTACCTACAATGAGCAGTTCTTC,CASSPGGGATYNEQFF
TRBV21-1,TRBJ2-2,NA,NA,TGTGCCAGCAGCACTTCACGCGGGGGAAAAAACGGGGAGCTGTTTTTT,CASSTSRGGKNGELFF
TRBV5-1,TRBJ1-3,NA,NA,TGCGCCAGCAGCTTGGTGGCGGGCCGCTTTGGAAACACCATATATTTT,CASSLVAGRFGNTIYF
TRBV10-3,TRBJ2-7,NA,NA,TGTGCCATCAGTGATCTAGAAGCCCTGACTAGGGAGCAGTACTTC,CAISDLEALTREQYF
TRBV5-6,TRBJ2-7,once,TRBD2,TGTGCCAGCAGCTTTTGGGGCGGGAGAATGAACGAGCAGTACTTC,CASSFWGGRMNEQYF
TRBV30,TRBJ1-2,NA,TRBD1,TGTGCCTGGTACTCGTACAGGGGGCGAAACTATGGCTACACCTTC,CAWYSYRGRNYGYTF
TRBV9,TRBJ2-7,few,TRBD1,TGTGCCAGCAGCGTAGCCGGGACAGCGGATTCCTACGAGCAGTACTTC,CASSVAGTADSYEQYF
TRBV5-1,TRBJ2-7,NA,NA,TGCGCCAGCAGCTTGGCGGCAGGGGCGCCTAATTACGAGCAGTACTTC,CASSLAAGAPNYEQYF
TRBV11-2,TRBJ2-2,NA,NA,TGTGCCAGCAGCTTTTACAGCGGCGGGGAGCTGTTTTTT,CASSFYSGGELFF
TRBV5-1,TRBJ1-2,once,NA,TGCGCCAGCAGCTTGGGTGAGCCTTACTATGGCTACACCTTC,CASSLGEPYYGYTF
TRBV6-5,TRBJ2-7,NA,TRBD2,TGTGCCAGCAGTCGACTAGCGGGAAGGGGCGAGCAGTACTTC,CASSRLAGRGEQYF
TRBV11-1,TRBJ2-5,NA,NA,TGTGCCAGCAGCTTAGGTGTCGTGAGGGTTGGAGAGACCCAGTACTTC,CASSLGVVRVGETQYF
TRBV29-1,TRBJ1-1,NA,NA,TGCAGCGTTGAAGATTGGGGGGATGGCTCTGAAGCTTTCTTT,CSVEDWGDGSEAFF
TRBV30,TRBJ1-5,NA,NA,TGTGCCTGGAGTGTAGGATACCGGGGCAATCAGCCCCAGCATTTT,CAWSVGYRGNQPQHF
TRBV3-1/TRBV3-2,TRBJ2-3,few,TRBD2,TGTGCCAGCAGCCAAGTGTTTAGCGGGGGGGCTTCCGCCATCACAGATACGCAGTATTTT,CASSQVFSGGASAITDTQYF
TRBV5-6,TRBJ2-7,once,NA,TGTGCCAGCAGCTTGGCCCGGGCCGCGACCTACGAGCAGTACTTC,CASSLARAATYEQYF
TRBV10-3,TRBJ1-2,NA,TRBD1,TGTGCCATCAATAGGATTCGGACAGGGACGATTAGTGGCACCTTC,CAINRIRTGTISGTF
TRBV11-2,TRBJ1-5,NA,NA,TGTGCCAGCAGCTTGGGTCAATATCAGCCCCAGCATTTT,CASSLGQYQPQHF
TRBV5-1,TRBJ2-1,NA,TRBD2,TGCGCCAGCAGCTTTAGCGGGAGCTCCTACAATGAGCAGTTCTTC,CASSFSGSSYNEQFF
TRBV14,TRBJ1-6,medium-sized,TRBD1,TGTGCCAGCAGCGCACGGGACAGTTTCGGATATTCACCCCTCCACTTT,CASSARDSFGYSPLHF